This TCR beta chain was sequenced in a study of cytomegalovirus exposure and HLA in healthy donors. In regard to this clone: Its antigen is unknown.

General study points: Published work reported that the classifier diagnosed cytomegalovirus status with high specificity and sensitivity. Cytomegalovirus-associated status was assigned to about 180 TCR beta chains.

This CDR3 region has 13 residues. Unmatched junction bases numbered 4, after V lost 2 bases and J lost 6 bases. Looked up from germline, CDR1 is MNHEY and CDR2 is SMNVEV (reference sequence). PCR involved 60 Vbeta and 13 Jbeta primers. Repertoires were generated with immunoSEQ multiplex PCR, while TCRdb's copy carries only in-frame clones and drops some. In the table there are about 180,000 clones, around 81% of which are singletons. This chain connects TRBV27 to TRBJ2-7, with 7 positions matching TRBD1. Material: PBMCs. This TCR came from a woman under 40 in good health and CMV-seronegative. CDR3 residues: CASSLNRGGEQYF. CDR3 DNA: TGTGCCAGCAGTTTAAACAGGGGTGGCGAGCAGTACTTC.